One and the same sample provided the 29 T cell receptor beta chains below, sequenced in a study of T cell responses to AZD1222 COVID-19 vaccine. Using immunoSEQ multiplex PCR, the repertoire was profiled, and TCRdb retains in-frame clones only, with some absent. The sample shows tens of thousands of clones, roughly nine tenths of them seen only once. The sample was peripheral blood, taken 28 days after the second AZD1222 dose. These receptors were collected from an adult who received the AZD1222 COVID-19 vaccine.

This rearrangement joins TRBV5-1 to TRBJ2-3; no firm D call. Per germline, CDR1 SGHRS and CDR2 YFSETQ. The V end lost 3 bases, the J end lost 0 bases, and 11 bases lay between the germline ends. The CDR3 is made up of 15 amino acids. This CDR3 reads CASSSPGPSTDTQYF. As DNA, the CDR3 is TGCGCCAGCAGCTCTCCGGGCCCTAGCACAGATACGCAGTATTTT.

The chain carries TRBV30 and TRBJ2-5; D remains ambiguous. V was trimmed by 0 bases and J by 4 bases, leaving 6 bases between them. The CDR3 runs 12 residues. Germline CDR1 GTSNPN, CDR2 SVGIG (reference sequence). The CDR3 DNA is TGTGCCTGGAGTGTAAAGGGAGAGACCCAGTACTTC. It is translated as CAWSVKGETQYF.

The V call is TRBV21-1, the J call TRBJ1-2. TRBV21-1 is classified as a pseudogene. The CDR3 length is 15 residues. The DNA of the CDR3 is TGTGCCAGCAGCAAGGGAATCGGGGCCGCTAGGGGCTACACCTTC. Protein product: CASSKGIGAARGYTF.

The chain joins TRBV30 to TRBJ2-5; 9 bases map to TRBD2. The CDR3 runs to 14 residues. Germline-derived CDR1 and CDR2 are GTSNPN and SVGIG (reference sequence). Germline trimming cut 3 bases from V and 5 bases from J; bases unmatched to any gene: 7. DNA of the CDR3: TGTGCCTGGAGCTATAGCGGGGGCGGGGAGACCCAGTACTTC. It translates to CAWSYSGGGETQYF.

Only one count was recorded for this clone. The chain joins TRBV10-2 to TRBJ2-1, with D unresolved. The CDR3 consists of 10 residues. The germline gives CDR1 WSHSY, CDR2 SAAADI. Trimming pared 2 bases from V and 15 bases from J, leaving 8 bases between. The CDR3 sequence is CASSETIPFF. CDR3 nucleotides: TGCGCCAGCAGTGAGACAATTCCGTTCTTC.

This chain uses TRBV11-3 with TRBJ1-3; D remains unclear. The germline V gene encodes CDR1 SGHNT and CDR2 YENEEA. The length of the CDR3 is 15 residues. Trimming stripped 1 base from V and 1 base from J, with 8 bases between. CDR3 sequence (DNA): TGTGCCAGCAGCTTAGGAGGTGTTTCTGGAAACACCATATATTTT. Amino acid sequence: CASSLGGVSGNTIYF.

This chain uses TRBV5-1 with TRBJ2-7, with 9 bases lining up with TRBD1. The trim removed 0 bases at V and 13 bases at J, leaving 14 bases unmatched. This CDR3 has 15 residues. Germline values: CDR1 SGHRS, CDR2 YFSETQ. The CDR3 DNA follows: TGCGCCAGCAGCTTGGGGACAGGGGAAGGGAGGAGCAAATACTTC. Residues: CASSLGTGEGRSKYF. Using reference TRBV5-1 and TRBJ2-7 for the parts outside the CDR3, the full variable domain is KAGVTQTPRYLIKTRGQQVTLSCSPISGHRSVSWYQQTPGQGLQFLFEYFSETQRNKGNFPGRFSGRQFSNSRSEMNVSTLELGDSALYLCASSLGTGEGRSKYFGPGTRLTVT.

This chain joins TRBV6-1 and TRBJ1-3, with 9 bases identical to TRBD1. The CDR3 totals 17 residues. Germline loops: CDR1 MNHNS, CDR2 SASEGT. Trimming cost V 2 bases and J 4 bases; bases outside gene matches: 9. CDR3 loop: CASSESLTGGSGNTIYF. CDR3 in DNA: TGTGCCAGCAGTGAATCGCTAACAGGGGGCTCAGGAAACACCATATATTTT.

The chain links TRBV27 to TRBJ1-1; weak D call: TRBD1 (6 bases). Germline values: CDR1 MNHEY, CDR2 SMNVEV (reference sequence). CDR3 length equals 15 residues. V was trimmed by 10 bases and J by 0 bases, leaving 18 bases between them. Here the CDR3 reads CATQQGNLMNTEAFF. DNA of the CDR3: TGTGCCACCCAACAGGGAAATTTGATGAACACTGAAGCTTTCTTT.

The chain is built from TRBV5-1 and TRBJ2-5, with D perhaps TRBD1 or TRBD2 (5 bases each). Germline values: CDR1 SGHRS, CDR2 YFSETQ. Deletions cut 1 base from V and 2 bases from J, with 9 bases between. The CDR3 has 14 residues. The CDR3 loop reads CASSLRGPQETQYF. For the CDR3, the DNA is TGCGCCAGCAGCTTGCGGGGACCTCAAGAGACCCAGTACTTC.

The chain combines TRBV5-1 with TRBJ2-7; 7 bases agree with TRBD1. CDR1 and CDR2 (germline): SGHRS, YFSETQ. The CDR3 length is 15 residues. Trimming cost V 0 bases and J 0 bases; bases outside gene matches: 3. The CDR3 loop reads CASSLEAGGSYEQYV. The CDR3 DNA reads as TGCGCCAGCAGCTTGGAGGCAGGGGGCTCCTACGAGCAGTACGTC.

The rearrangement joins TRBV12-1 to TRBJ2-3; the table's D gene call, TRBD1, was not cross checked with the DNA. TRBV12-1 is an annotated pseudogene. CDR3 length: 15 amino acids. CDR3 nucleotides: TGTGCCACCCTATCCCGGGACAGGGAAACAGATACGCAGTATTTT. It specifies CATLSRDRETDTQYF.

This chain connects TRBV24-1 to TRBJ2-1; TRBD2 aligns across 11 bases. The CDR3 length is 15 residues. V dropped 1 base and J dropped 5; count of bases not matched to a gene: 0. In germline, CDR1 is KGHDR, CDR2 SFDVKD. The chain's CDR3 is CATSDLLAGDNEQFF. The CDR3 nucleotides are TGTGCCACCAGTGATTTACTAGCGGGAGACAATGAGCAGTTCTTC.

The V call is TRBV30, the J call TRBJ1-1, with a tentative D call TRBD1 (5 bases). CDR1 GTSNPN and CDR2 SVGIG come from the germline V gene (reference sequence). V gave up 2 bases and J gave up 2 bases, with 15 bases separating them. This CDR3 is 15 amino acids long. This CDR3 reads CAWSSLGRGNTEAFF. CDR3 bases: TGTGCCTGGAGTTCCCTGGGAAGGGGAAACACTGAAGCTTTCTTT.

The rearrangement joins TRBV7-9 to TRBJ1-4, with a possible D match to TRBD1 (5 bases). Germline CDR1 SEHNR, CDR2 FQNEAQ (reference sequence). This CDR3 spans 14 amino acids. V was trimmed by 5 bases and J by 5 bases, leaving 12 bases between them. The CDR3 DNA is TGTGCCAGCAGCCCCGGGGCAGGGAATGAAAAACTGTTTTTT. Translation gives CASSPGAGNEKLFF.

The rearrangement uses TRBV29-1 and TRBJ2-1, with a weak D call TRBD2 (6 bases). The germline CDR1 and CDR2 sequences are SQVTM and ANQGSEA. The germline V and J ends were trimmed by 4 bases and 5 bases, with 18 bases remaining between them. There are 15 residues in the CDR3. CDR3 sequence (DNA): TGCAGCGTTGTGCATGAGCCTGGGGGGAACAATGAGCAGTTCTTC. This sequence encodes CSVVHEPGGNNEQFF.

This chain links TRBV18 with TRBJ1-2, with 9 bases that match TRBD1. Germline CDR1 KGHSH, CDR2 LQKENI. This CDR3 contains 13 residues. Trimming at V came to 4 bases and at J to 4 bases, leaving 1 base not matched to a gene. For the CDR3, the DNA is TGTGCCAGCTCACTGGGACAGGGCTATGGCTACACCTTC. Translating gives CASSLGQGYGYTF.

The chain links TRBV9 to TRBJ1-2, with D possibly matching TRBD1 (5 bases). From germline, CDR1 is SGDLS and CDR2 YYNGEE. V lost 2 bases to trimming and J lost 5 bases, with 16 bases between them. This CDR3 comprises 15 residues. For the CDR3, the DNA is TGTGCCAGCAGCGTGGGGAGGGGCGGCAGGTATGGCTACACCTTC. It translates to CASSVGRGGRYGYTF.

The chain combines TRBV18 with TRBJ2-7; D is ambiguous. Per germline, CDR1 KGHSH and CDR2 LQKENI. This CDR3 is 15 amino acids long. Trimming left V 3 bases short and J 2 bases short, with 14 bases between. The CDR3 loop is CASSPPAWTPYEQYV. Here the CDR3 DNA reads TGTGCCAGCTCACCCCCGGCCTGGACCCCCTACGAGCAGTACGTC.

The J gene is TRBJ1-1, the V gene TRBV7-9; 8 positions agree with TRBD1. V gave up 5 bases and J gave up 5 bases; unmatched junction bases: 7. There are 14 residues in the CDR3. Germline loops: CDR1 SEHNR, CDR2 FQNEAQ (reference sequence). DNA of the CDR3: TGTGCCAGCAGCCCCCGGGACAGGTTGACTGAAGCTTTCTTT. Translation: CASSPRDRLTEAFF. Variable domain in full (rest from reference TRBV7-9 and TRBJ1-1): DTGVSQNPRHKITKRGQNVTFRCDPISEHNRLYWYRQTLGQGPEFLTYFQNEAQLEKSRLLSDRFSAERPKGSFSTLEIQRTEQGDSAMYLCASSPRDRLTEAFFGQGTRLTVV.

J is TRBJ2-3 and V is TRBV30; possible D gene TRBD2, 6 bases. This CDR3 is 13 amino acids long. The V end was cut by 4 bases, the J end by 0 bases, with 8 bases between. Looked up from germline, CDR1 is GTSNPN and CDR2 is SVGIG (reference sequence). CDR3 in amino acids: CAWNRGSTDTQYF. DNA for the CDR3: TGTGCCTGGAATCGGGGGAGCACAGATACGCAGTATTTT. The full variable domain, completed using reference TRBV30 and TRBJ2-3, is SQTIHQWPATLVQPVGSPLSLECTVEGTSNPNLYWYRQAAGRGLQLLFYSVGIGQISSEVPQNLSASRPQDRQFILSSKKLLLSDSGFYLCAWNRGSTDTQYFGPGTRLTVL.

The CDR3 reads CASSSYSGLFF. In DNA form, the CDR3 reads TGTGCCAGCAGTAGCTACTCCGGGCTGTTTTTT. The J gene is TRBJ2-2, the V gene TRBV7-9; D uncertain. The CDR3 has 11 amino acids. The V end was cut by 6 bases, the J end by 13 bases, with 12 bases between. Per the germline V gene, CDR1 is SEHNR and CDR2 is FQNEAQ (reference sequence).

DNA of the CDR3: TGTGCCAGTAGCCGCCTCCCAGGGGCATACGAGCAGTACTTC. This codes for CASSRLPGAYEQYF. V is TRBV19 and J is TRBJ2-7, with TRBD1 as a possible D gene (6 bases). Per the germline V gene, CDR1 is LNHDA and CDR2 is SQIVND (reference sequence). This CDR3 has 14 amino acids. V was trimmed by 6 bases and J by 4 bases, leaving 16 bases between them.

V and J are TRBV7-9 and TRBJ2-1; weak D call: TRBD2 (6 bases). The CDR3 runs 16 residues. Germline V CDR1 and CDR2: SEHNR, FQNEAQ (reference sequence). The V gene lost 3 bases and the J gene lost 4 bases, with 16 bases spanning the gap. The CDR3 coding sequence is TGTGCCAGCAGCTTTCAGTCGGGACTGGGGTACAATGAGCAGTTCTTC. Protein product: CASSFQSGLGYNEQFF. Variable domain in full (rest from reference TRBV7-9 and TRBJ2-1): DTGVSQNPRHKITKRGQNVTFRCDPISEHNRLYWYRQTLGQGPEFLTYFQNEAQLEKSRLLSDRFSAERPKGSFSTLEIQRTEQGDSAMYLCASSFQSGLGYNEQFFGPGTRLTVL.

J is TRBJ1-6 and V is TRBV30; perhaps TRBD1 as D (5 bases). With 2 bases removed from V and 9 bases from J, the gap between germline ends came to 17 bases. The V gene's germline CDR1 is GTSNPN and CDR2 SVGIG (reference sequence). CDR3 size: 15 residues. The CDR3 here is CAWSRAGAGGSPLHF. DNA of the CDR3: TGTGCCTGGAGTAGGGCGGGTGCCGGGGGTTCACCCCTCCACTTT.

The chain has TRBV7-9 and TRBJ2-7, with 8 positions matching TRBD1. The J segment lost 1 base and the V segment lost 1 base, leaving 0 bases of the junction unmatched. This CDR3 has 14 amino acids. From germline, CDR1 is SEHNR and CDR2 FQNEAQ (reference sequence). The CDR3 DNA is TGTGCCAGCAGCTTAGGGACAGGGTCCTACGAGCAGTACTTC. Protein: CASSLGTGSYEQYF.

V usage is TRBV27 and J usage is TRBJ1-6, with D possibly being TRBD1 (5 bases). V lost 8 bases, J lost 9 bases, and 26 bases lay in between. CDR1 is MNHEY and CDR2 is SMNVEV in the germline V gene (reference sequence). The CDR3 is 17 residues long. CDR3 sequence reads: CASSRWPVASGGSPLHF. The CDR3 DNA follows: TGTGCCAGCTCAAGGTGGCCGGTCGCCTCGGGGGGTTCACCCCTCCACTTT.

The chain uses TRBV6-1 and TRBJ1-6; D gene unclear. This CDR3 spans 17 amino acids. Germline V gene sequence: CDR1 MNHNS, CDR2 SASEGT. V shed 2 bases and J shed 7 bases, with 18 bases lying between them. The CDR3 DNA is TGTGCCAGCAGTGAACTGGAGACGGGCTTTGGGAATTCACCCCTCCACTTT. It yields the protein CASSELETGFGNSPLHF.

The CDR3 loop reads CASNSGGVTDTQYF. The CDR3, as DNA: TGTGCCAGCAACTCGGGAGGGGTGACAGATACGCAGTATTTT. The chain links TRBV2 to TRBJ2-3; 8 bases align to TRBD2. With 7 bases clipped from V and 3 bases from J, the junction kept 6 bases outside the gene matches. The CDR3 totals 14 residues. Germline-derived CDR1 and CDR2 are SNHLY and FYNNEI.